The 8 T cell receptor beta chains below come from one sample, sequenced in a study of shared clonotypes between healthy human individuals. Positive CCR7 selection of CD45RO-negative cells yielded the naive CD8 cells, and terminally differentiated effector memory CD45RA+ cells were excluded. The protocol was immunoSEQ multiplex PCR, while the TCRdb copy is restricted to in-frame clones and leaves out a portion. The table shows some 740,000 clones, with 80% to 95% occurring only once. The sample taken for sequencing was naive CD8+ T cells sorted from blood. Receptor source: a man aged 30-40 years in good health.

This clone was recorded once. The chain combines TRBV4-1 with TRBJ2-3; 13 positions agree with TRBD2. This CDR3 comprises 19 residues. From germline, CDR1 is MGHRA and CDR2 YSYEKL. V lost 2 bases to trimming and J lost 4 bases; unmatched junction nucleotides: 12. CDR3 DNA sequence: TGCGCCAGCAGCCAACTCCAATTGACTAGCGGGAGGTATGCAGATACGCAGTATTTT. Its translation is CASSQLQLTSGRYADTQYF.

This chain uses TRBV27 with TRBJ2-3, with 10 positions matching TRBD1. Germline CDR1 reads MNHEY; CDR2 reads SMNVEV (reference sequence). V dropped 6 bases and J dropped 4; count of bases not matched to a gene: 16. CDR3 length: 18 residues. The CDR3 nucleotides are TGTGCCAGCAGCGAATGGGTGGGGGACAGGGGTTTTGCAGATACGCAGTATTTT. Protein product: CASSEWVGDRGFADTQYF.

The chain combines TRBV18 with TRBJ2-1; D is perhaps TRBD2 (7 bases). The CDR3 extends over 14 amino acids. Germline CDR1 KGHSH, CDR2 LQKENI. The V gene lost 2 bases and the J gene lost 8 bases, with 13 bases spanning the gap. CDR3 DNA sequence: TGTGCCAGCTCACCATTCAGGGGAGGGGATGAGCAGTTCTTC. It codes for CASSPFRGGDEQFF.

In DNA, the CDR3 is TGTGCCAGCAGTCGCATTCTCGACACCGGGGAGCTGTTTTTT. Residues: CASSRILDTGELFF. The rearrangement joins TRBV28 to TRBJ2-2; no firm D call. Germline V gene sequence: CDR1 MDHEN, CDR2 SYDVKM. This CDR3 has 14 amino acids. V lost 5 bases, J lost 3 bases, and 10 bases lay in between.

The chain joins TRBV5-1 to TRBJ2-2; possibly TRBD1 or TRBD2 for D (6 bases each). V shed 7 bases and J shed 6 bases, with 19 bases lying between them. CDR1 is SGHRS, CDR2 YFSETQ, per germline. CDR3 size: 15 residues. The CDR3 DNA reads TGCGCCAGCCGAACCCCCAGGGGAGGATCCGGGGAGCTGTTTTTT. Protein sequence: CASRTPRGGSGELFF.

The V and J genes are TRBV20-1 and TRBJ2-1; 9 bases line up with TRBD1. CDR3 length equals 11 residues. Germline CDR1 reads DFQATT; CDR2 reads SNEGSKA (reference sequence). V trimming: 7 bases; J trimming: 8 bases; junction bases outside the gene matches: 3. This CDR3 is CSVGQGYEQFF. The CDR3 region has the DNA TGCAGTGTGGGACAGGGCTATGAGCAGTTCTTC.

The rearrangement joins TRBV4-1 to TRBJ2-5; D gene ambiguous. The CDR3 runs 16 residues. Germline CDR1 reads MGHRA; CDR2 reads YSYEKL. V was cut by 1 base and J by 0 bases, with 12 bases left in between. The CDR3 DNA reads TGCGCCAGCAGCCAAGGGCCCCATGCTTACCAAGAGACCCAGTACTTC. Protein: CASSQGPHAYQETQYF.

The chain recombines TRBV28 with TRBJ2-7; the D gene is possibly TRBD2 (5 bases). V lost 2 bases and J 4 bases, leaving 6 bases between the germline ends. CDR3 length: 12 residues. CDR1 and CDR2 from the germline V gene are MDHEN and SYDVKM. The CDR3 sequence is CASSLGEYEQYF. The CDR3 nucleotides are TGTGCCAGCAGTTTAGGGGAGTACGAGCAGTACTTC.